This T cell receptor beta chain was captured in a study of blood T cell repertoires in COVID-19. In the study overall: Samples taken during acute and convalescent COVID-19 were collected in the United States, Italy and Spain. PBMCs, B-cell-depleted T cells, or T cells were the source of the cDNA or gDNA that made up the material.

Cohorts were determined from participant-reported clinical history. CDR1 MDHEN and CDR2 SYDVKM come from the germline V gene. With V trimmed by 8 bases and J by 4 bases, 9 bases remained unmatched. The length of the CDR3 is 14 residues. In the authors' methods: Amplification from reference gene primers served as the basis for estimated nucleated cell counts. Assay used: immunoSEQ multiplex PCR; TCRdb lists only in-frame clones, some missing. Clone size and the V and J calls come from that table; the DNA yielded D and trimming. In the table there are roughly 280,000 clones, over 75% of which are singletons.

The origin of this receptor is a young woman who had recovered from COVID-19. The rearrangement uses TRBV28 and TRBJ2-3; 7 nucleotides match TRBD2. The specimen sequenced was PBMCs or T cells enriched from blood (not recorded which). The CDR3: CASLGGTRADTQYF. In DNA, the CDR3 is TGTGCCAGCCTGGGGGGGACCAGGGCAGATACGCAGTATTTT. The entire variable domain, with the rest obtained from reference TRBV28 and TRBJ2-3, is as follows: DVKVTQSSRYLVKRTGEKVFLECVQDMDHENMFWYRQDPGLGLRLIYFSYDVKMKEKGDIPEGYSVSREKKERFSLILESASTNQTSMYLCASLGGTRADTQYFGPGTRLTVL.